These 29 T cell receptor beta chains originate from one sample sequenced in a study of T-cell reconstitution after alpha-beta-depleted transplantation in children. Unique molecular identifiers were incorporated during preparation of the TCRbeta library. TCRdb re-derived calls from the PCR reads in MiXCR, one entry per CDR3 protein. The table lists about 540,000 distinct CDR3 sequences, 18% of them singletons. Sequenced here: PBMCs from the stem cell graft donor, sampled from the stem cell graft. The origin of the receptors is a human donor who donated a stem cell graft to a child with acute lymphoblastic leukemia.

This clonotype was observed a handful of times. The V call is TRBV27, the J call TRBJ1-2, with TRBD1 matching over 10 bases. The germline gives CDR1 MNHEY, CDR2 SMNVEV (reference sequence). The CDR3 covers 13 residues. J gave up 6 bases and V 5 bases, and 3 bases lay outside the gene matches. CDR3 loop: CASSLTGGNGYTF. The CDR3 DNA reads TGTGCCAGCAGTCTGACAGGGGGCAATGGCTACACCTTC.

The J gene is TRBJ1-5, the V gene TRBV20-1, with D maybe TRBD1 (5 bases). The CDR3 sequence is 13 residues long. Germline CDR1 DFQATT, CDR2 SNEGSKA (reference sequence). V lost 1 base to trimming and J lost 9 bases, with 13 bases between them. The CDR3 here is CSARATDRGPQHF. The CDR3 DNA follows: TGCAGTGCTAGAGCGACAGACCGAGGGCCCCAGCATTTT.

The chain joins TRBV20-1 to TRBJ1-1; D gene ambiguous. The CDR3 totals 12 residues. Trimming took off 5 bases at V and 1 base at J, with 8 bases between the two ends. Looked up from germline, CDR1 is DFQATT and CDR2 is SNEGSKA (reference sequence). CDR3 coding DNA: TGCAGTGCTCTAGGCGAGAACACTGAAGCTTTCTTT. Translated: CSALGENTEAFF.

This clonotype was seen a few times. V is TRBV5-1 and J is TRBJ2-2, with D hard to call. CDR3 size: 15 residues. The germline V and J ends were trimmed by 1 base and 1 base, with 8 bases remaining between them. CDR1 is SGHRS, CDR2 YFSETQ, per germline. The CDR3 nucleotides read TGCGCCAGCAGCTTGCTGACCCAGAACACCGGGGAGCTGTTTTTT. Residues: CASSLLTQNTGELFF.

V and J are TRBV11-2 and TRBJ2-5, with 11 bases identical to TRBD2. CDR3 length: 19 amino acids. The V and J ends lost 1 base and 2 bases, in that order; junction bases with no gene match: 12. CDR1 and CDR2 from the germline V gene are SGHAT and FQNNGV. For the CDR3, the DNA is TGTGCCAGCAGCTTAGTCGGTAGCGGGAGGGCCGGAGGGCAAGAGACCCAGTACTTC. Protein product: CASSLVGSGRAGGQETQYF.

The rearrangement uses TRBV13 and TRBJ2-2, with 14 bases aligning to TRBD2. J lost 4 bases, V lost 6 bases, and 7 bases had no gene match. In germline, CDR1 is PRHDT, CDR2 FYEKMQ (reference sequence). CDR3 length: 17 amino acids. CDR3 DNA sequence: TGTGCCAGCAGTATGGGACTAGCGGGAGTTGGCACCGGGGAGCTGTTTTTT. Encoded protein: CASSMGLAGVGTGELFF.

The V call is TRBV10-3, the J call TRBJ1-2, with D perhaps TRBD1 (5 bases). V dropped 2 bases and J dropped 4 bases, with 11 bases sitting between them. This CDR3 spans 14 amino acids. CDR1 and CDR2 from the germline V gene are ENHRY and SYGVKD. The CDR3 region has the DNA TGTGCCATCAGTGAGGCCGCAGGGAGCTATGGCTACACCTTC. It yields the protein CAISEAAGSYGYTF.

This clonotype was recorded a few times. The V call is TRBV24-1, the J call TRBJ2-3, with 8 bases identical to TRBD1. With V trimmed by 1 base and J by 6 bases, 8 bases remained unmatched. The germline V gene has CDR1 KGHDR and CDR2 SFDVKD. The CDR3 contains 16 residues. The CDR3 region has the DNA TGTGCCACCAGTGATTTCTCCGACAGGGGTCGGGATACGCAGTATTTT. Amino acids: CATSDFSDRGRDTQYF.

This clonotype was seen more than once but under ten times. The rearrangement uses TRBV4-1 and TRBJ2-7; TRBD1 or TRBD2 may be the D gene (6 bases each). This CDR3 contains 14 residues. V dropped 1 base and J dropped 6 bases, with 13 bases sitting between them. Looked up from germline, CDR1 is MGHRA and CDR2 is YSYEKL. In DNA form, the CDR3 reads TGCGCCAGCAGCCAAGGATTGAGGGGGGTCGAGCAGTACTTC. Protein product: CASSQGLRGVEQYF.

In its sample, this clonotype was seen once. The chain has TRBV18 and TRBJ1-2; possibly TRBD1 for D (5 bases). The CDR3 is 15 amino acids. Germline V lookup: CDR1 KGHSH, CDR2 LQKENI. V lost 2 bases and J 6 bases, leaving 16 bases between the germline ends. The CDR3 region is CASSPRSGLSHGYTF. For the CDR3, the DNA is TGTGCCAGCTCACCAAGGTCGGGACTCTCCCATGGCTACACCTTC.

This clonotype was seen a few times. The rearrangement uses TRBV20-1 and TRBJ2-3, with TRBD2 matching 8 bases. The CDR3 loop spans 15 amino acids. J was trimmed by 0 bases and V by 1 base; bases with no gene match: 3. The germline CDR1 and CDR2 sequences are DFQATT and SNEGSKA (reference sequence). The CDR3 DNA sequence: TGCAGTGCTAGAGGGCTAGCGGGTAGCACAGATACGCAGTATTTT. The encoded protein is CSARGLAGSTDTQYF.

The V call is TRBV5-1, the J call TRBJ1-2; D possibly corresponds to TRBD1 (6 bases). CDR3 size: 17 residues. Deletions cut 4 bases from V and 0 bases from J, with 19 bases between. The germline CDR1 and CDR2 sequences are SGHRS and YFSETQ. The CDR3 nucleotides read TGCGCCAGCAGCGGGGCGACAGGAGTCCGACCTAACTATGGCTACACCTTC. Amino acids: CASSGATGVRPNYGYTF.

This rearrangement joins TRBV20-1 to TRBJ2-1; unclear D gene. The CDR3 has 12 amino acids. V was shortened by 6 bases and J by 6 bases, with 12 bases between the two germline ends. The germline V gene encodes CDR1 DFQATT and CDR2 SNEGSKA (reference sequence). This chain's CDR3 is CSAPKQTNEQFF. CDR3 coding DNA: TGCAGTGCCCCAAAACAGACCAATGAGCAGTTCTTC.

This clonotype occurred a few times. Because the CDR3's place on the DNA is in doubt, the DNA is left out and the CDR3 is given as listed by TCRdb. The chain recombines TRBV7-5 with TRBJ1-1. TRBV7-5 is recorded as a pseudogene. The CDR3 numbers 18 amino acids, ends counted. Here the CDR3 reads CISVSEAYPDPMNTEAFF.

The V and J genes are TRBV7-9 and TRBJ1-5; 7 bases match TRBD1. This CDR3 is 16 amino acids long. Germline-derived CDR1 and CDR2 are SEHNR and FQNEAQ (reference sequence). After removal of 4 bases from V and 2 bases from J, the junction contained 8 bases not matched to a gene. This CDR3 reads CASSYGTAPGNQPQHF. CDR3 DNA sequence: TGTGCCAGCAGCTACGGGACAGCCCCTGGCAATCAGCCCCAGCATTTT.

V gene TRBV7-2 combines with J gene TRBJ1-1, with D uncertain. The CDR3 has 15 residues. Trimming pared 2 bases from V and 0 bases from J, leaving 10 bases between. Germline values: CDR1 SGHTA, CDR2 FQGNSA. The CDR3 DNA sequence: TGTGCCAGCAGCTTACAGAGGAGATTGAACACTGAAGCTTTCTTT. Amino acids: CASSLQRRLNTEAFF. The complete variable domain, with remaining parts taken from reference TRBV7-2 and TRBJ1-1, reads GAGVSQSPSNKVTEKGKDVELRCDPISGHTALYWYRQSLGQGLEFLIYFQGNSAPDKSGLPSDRFSAERTGGSVSTLTIQRTQQEDSAVYLCASSLQRRLNTEAFFGQGTRLTVV.

This clonotype was counted between two and nine times. The chain couples TRBV4-1 to TRBJ2-7; 7 bases agree with TRBD2. Germline assignment: CDR1 MGHRA and CDR2 YSYEKL. V was pared by 0 bases and J by 1 base, with 15 bases of the junction left unmatched. This CDR3 contains 19 residues. The DNA of the CDR3 is TGCGCCAGCAGCCAAGATACCCAGCGGGGCCTAACTTTTTCCTACGAGCAGTACTTC. Its protein is CASSQDTQRGLTFSYEQYF.

The chain uses TRBV20-1 and TRBJ2-3; D is unclear. Germline-derived CDR1 and CDR2 are DFQATT and SNEGSKA (reference sequence). Trimming took off 6 bases at V and 5 bases at J, with 9 bases between the two ends. This CDR3 is 11 amino acids long. This CDR3 reads CSAANGDTQYF. The CDR3, as DNA: TGCAGTGCCGCAAACGGAGATACGCAGTATTTT.

This clonotype was seen only a few times. V is TRBV4-1 and J is TRBJ1-5; D might be TRBD1 (6 bases). The CDR3 has 14 residues. CDR1 is MGHRA, CDR2 YSYEKL, per germline. Trimming shortened V by 4 bases and J by 5 bases, and 12 bases separated the two germline ends. For the CDR3, the DNA is TGCGCCAGCAGCCTTTGGACAGTCGATCAGCCCCAGCATTTT. Translation gives CASSLWTVDQPQHF.

This chain connects TRBV20-1 to TRBJ1-3; no definite D call. The ends were cut back, 2 bases at V and 0 bases at J, with 5 bases in the middle. CDR3 length: 13 amino acids. Per germline, CDR1 DFQATT and CDR2 SNEGSKA (reference sequence). As DNA, the CDR3 is TGCAGTGCTAGATTGGGCTCTGGAAACACCATATATTTT. This codes for CSARLGSGNTIYF.

This clonotype has a handful of counts. The chain has TRBV11-2 and TRBJ1-4; D unclear. Germline V gene sequence: CDR1 SGHAT, CDR2 FQNNGV. The CDR3 is 14 residues long. Trimming pared 0 bases from V and 3 bases from J, leaving 5 bases between. This CDR3 reads CASSLERANEKLFF. The CDR3 DNA is TGTGCCAGCAGCTTAGAGAGGGCTAATGAAAAACTGTTTTTT. Based on the CDR3 plus reference TRBV11-2 and TRBJ1-4, the full variable domain is EAGVAQSPRYKIIEKRQSVAFWCNPISGHATLYWYQQILGQGPKLLIQFQNNGVVDDSQLPKDRFSAERLKGVDSTLKIQPAKLEDSAVYLCASSLERANEKLFFGSGTQLSVL.

The J gene is TRBJ1-2, the V gene TRBV27; no reliable D call. CDR3 length: 14 amino acids. Germline V gene lookup returns CDR1 MNHEY and CDR2 SMNVEV (reference sequence). Trimming cost V 5 bases and J 8 bases, with 18 bases left between them. CDR3 in DNA: TGTGCCAGCAGTCTGGGCCGGCAGGCTTACGGCTACACCTTC. It is translated as CASSLGRQAYGYTF.

The V gene is TRBV29-1, the J gene TRBJ1-6, with 9 bases identical to TRBD1. The CDR3 runs 12 residues. CDR1 is SQVTM and CDR2 is ANQGSEA in the germline V gene. Trimming removed 6 bases from V and 7 bases from J; junction bases left unmatched: 1. In nucleotides, the CDR3 is TGCAGCGTCGGGACAGGGAATTCACCCCTCCACTTT. This sequence encodes CSVGTGNSPLHF. The full variable domain, in which reference TRBV29-1 and TRBJ1-6 provide the parts outside the CDR3, is SAVISQKPSRDICQRGTSLTIQCQVDSQVTMMFWYRQQPGQSLTLIATANQGSEATYESGFVIDKFPISRPNLTFSTLTVSNMSPEDSSIYLCSVGTGNSPLHFGNGTRLTVT.

This clonotype turned up a few times. The CDR3 is CSVGADSYNQPQHF. The CDR3 DNA reads TGCAGCGTTGGGGCAGACAGTTACAATCAGCCCCAGCATTTT. V gene TRBV29-1 combines with J gene TRBJ1-5; TRBD1 is a possible D gene (5 bases). Trimming stripped 4 bases from V and 3 bases from J, with 13 bases between. CDR3 length: 14 residues. Germline assignment: CDR1 SQVTM and CDR2 ANQGSEA.

Only a few counts were recorded for this clonotype. The rearrangement links TRBV12-3 or TRBV12-4 to TRBJ2-1, with D uncertain. Deletions cut 11 bases from V and 0 bases from J, with 11 bases between. The CDR3 loop spans 13 amino acids. The CDR3 coding sequence is TGTGCCGGAAAGTTCCCCTCCTACAATGAGCAGTTCTTC. This sequence encodes CAGKFPSYNEQFF.

The rearrangement uses TRBV5-6 and TRBJ2-7; D is tentatively TRBD1 or TRBD2 (6 bases each). This CDR3 contains 14 residues. Per the germline V gene, CDR1 is SGHDT and CDR2 is YYEEEE. V was trimmed by 2 bases and J by 6 bases, leaving 15 bases between them. The CDR3 here is CASSFIQGGREQYF. The CDR3 DNA follows: TGTGCCAGCAGCTTTATACAGGGAGGACGCGAGCAGTACTTC.

The chain links TRBV20-1 to TRBJ2-3, with 15 positions matching TRBD2. Trimming removed 5 bases from V and 4 bases from J; junction bases left unmatched: 4. This CDR3 is 15 amino acids long. Germline V gene data show CDR1 as DFQATT and CDR2 as SNEGSKA (reference sequence). The CDR3 protein is CSAVRTSGRADTQYF. The DNA of the CDR3 is TGCAGTGCTGTCAGGACTAGCGGGAGGGCAGATACGCAGTATTTT.

This clonotype appeared a few times. The chain combines TRBV6-1 with TRBJ2-7; no reliable D call. This CDR3 region has 13 residues. Per the germline V gene, CDR1 is MNHNS and CDR2 is SASEGT. Trimming removed 6 bases at V and 4 bases at J, with 13 bases between. CDR3 coding DNA: TGTGCCAGCAGCGGATTGGACCGGTACGAGCAGTACTTC. This encodes CASSGLDRYEQYF.

CDR3 region: CASSLTGSPEETQYF. In DNA, the CDR3 is TGTGCCAGCAGTTTAACAGGGAGTCCGGAAGAGACCCAGTACTTC. V and J are TRBV27 and TRBJ2-5; D perhaps matches TRBD1 (6 bases). Looked up from germline, CDR1 is MNHEY and CDR2 is SMNVEV (reference sequence). The germline V and J ends were trimmed by 2 bases and 3 bases, with 13 bases remaining between them. This CDR3 is built from 15 residues.